These 27 T cell receptor beta chains were sequenced from one sample in a study of blood T cell repertoires in COVID-19. TCRdb keeps only in-frame clones here, not all; method: immunoSEQ multiplex PCR. The sample lists roughly 170,000 clones, roughly nine tenths seen once, with more than 25% in the top ten. The material sequenced was peripheral blood. These receptors all come from a man aged 55 to 70 with acute or convalescent COVID-19.

This chain uses TRBV11-2 with TRBJ2-5; tentative D call: TRBD1 (6 bases). Trimming took off 6 bases at V and 5 bases at J, with 13 bases between the two ends. The CDR3 has 13 residues. Germline V gene data show CDR1 as SGHAT and CDR2 as FQNNGV. The CDR3 nucleotides read TGTGCCAGCAGATTCCGACAGGCGGAGACCCAGTACTTC. The encoded protein is CASRFRQAETQYF.

The chain couples TRBV27 to TRBJ2-7; TRBD1 matches at 9 bases. The V and J ends lost 5 bases and 5 bases, in that order; junction bases with no gene match: 4. CDR3 size: 13 residues. CDR1 is MNHEY and CDR2 is SMNVEV in the germline V gene (reference sequence). CDR3 DNA sequence: TGTGCCAGCAGTAAGGGACAGGGCCACGAGCAGTACGTC. Protein sequence: CASSKGQGHEQYV.

The chain uses TRBV2 and TRBJ2-7, with D possibly being TRBD2 (6 bases). The CDR3 totals 17 residues. The V end was cut by 1 base, the J end by 5 bases, with 21 bases between. Germline lookup yields CDR1 SNHLY and CDR2 FYNNEI. The CDR3 protein is CASSEVPNLKLAHEQYF. CDR3 DNA: TGTGCCAGCAGTGAAGTTCCGAACCTGAAACTAGCCCACGAGCAGTACTTC.

The genes are TRBV5-1 and TRBJ2-2, with 7 nucleotides matching TRBD1. CDR3 length equals 16 residues. Germline CDR1 reads SGHRS; CDR2 reads YFSETQ. With V trimmed by 3 bases and J by 1 base, 6 bases remained unmatched. The CDR3 reads CASSSDRALNTGELFF. In nucleotides, the CDR3 is TGCGCCAGCAGCTCCGACAGGGCCCTGAACACCGGGGAGCTGTTTTTT. Using reference TRBV5-1 and TRBJ2-2 for the parts outside the CDR3, the full variable domain is KAGVTQTPRYLIKTRGQQVTLSCSPISGHRSVSWYQQTPGQGLQFLFEYFSETQRNKGNFPGRFSGRQFSNSRSEMNVSTLELGDSALYLCASSSDRALNTGELFFGEGSRLTVL.

V and J are TRBV11-3 and TRBJ2-7; D perhaps matches TRBD1 (6 bases). The CDR3 is 14 amino acids. Trimming removed 4 bases at V and 2 bases at J, with 12 bases between. Germline CDR1 reads SGHNT; CDR2 reads YENEEA. CDR3 region: CASSYRRGTYEQYF. DNA for the CDR3: TGTGCCAGCAGCTACCGCAGGGGAACCTACGAGCAGTACTTC.

This rearrangement joins TRBV19 to TRBJ1-4, with 7 bases lining up with TRBD1. The CDR3 has 12 residues. V was clipped by 9 bases and J by 7 bases; unmatched bases: 5. Germline CDR1 reads LNHDA; CDR2 reads SQIVND (reference sequence). CDR3 in amino acids: CASGQAGEKLFF. CDR3 in DNA: TGTGCCAGCGGACAGGCGGGTGAAAAACTGTTTTTT.

The rearrangement joins TRBV11-2 to TRBJ1-1; no definite D call. The CDR3 is 16 amino acids. V was cut by 3 bases and J by 4 bases, with 18 bases left in between. Germline V gene sequence: CDR1 SGHAT, CDR2 FQNNGV. The DNA for the CDR3 is TGTGCCAGCAGCTTCGTGAGGTCTCCTTTGGGCACTGAAGCTTTCTTT. This sequence encodes CASSFVRSPLGTEAFF.

The chain recombines TRBV19 with TRBJ2-2, with 15 nucleotides matching TRBD2. The germline V gene encodes CDR1 LNHDA and CDR2 SQIVND (reference sequence). CDR3 length: 19 amino acids. J was trimmed by 0 bases and V by 4 bases; bases with no gene match: 6. The CDR3 sequence: CASSTPGLAGGTNTGELFF. DNA for the CDR3: TGTGCCAGTAGTACACCGGGACTAGCGGGGGGAACGAACACCGGGGAGCTGTTTTTT.

V usage is TRBV6-5 and J usage is TRBJ1-1, with 8 bases matching TRBD1. Per germline, CDR1 MNHEY and CDR2 SVGAGI. Trimming removed 6 bases from V and 5 bases from J; junction bases left unmatched: 5. This CDR3 is 13 amino acids long. The chain's CDR3 is CASRLDRETEAFF. Written as DNA, the CDR3 is TGTGCCAGCAGACTGGACAGGGAGACTGAAGCTTTCTTT.

The V gene is TRBV30, the J gene TRBJ1-3; D perhaps matches TRBD1 (5 bases). The CDR3 has 16 residues. V dropped 0 bases and J dropped 2 bases, with 14 bases sitting between them. Germline V CDR1 and CDR2: GTSNPN, SVGIG (reference sequence). CDR3 nucleotides: TGTGCCTGGAGTGTACGGTCCGGACATACTGGAAACACCATATATTTT. It yields the protein CAWSVRSGHTGNTIYF.

The V call is TRBV6-6, the J call TRBJ2-1; 7 positions agree with TRBD2. V shed 8 bases, J shed 7 bases, and the junction held 11 bases outside the gene matches. CDR1 is MNHNY, CDR2 SVGAGI, per germline (reference sequence). The CDR3 has 14 residues. Written as DNA, the CDR3 is TGTGCCAGCTTAATCGCGGGAGTAGAGAATGAGCAGTTCTTC. It translates to CASLIAGVENEQFF.

The rearrangement joins TRBV7-3 to TRBJ2-1; no firm D call. This CDR3 is built from 10 residues. Germline V CDR1 and CDR2: SGHTA, FQGTGA. With 5 bases removed from V and 15 bases from J, the gap between germline ends came to 11 bases. This chain's CDR3 is CASSPEVGFF. The DNA for the CDR3 is TGTGCCAGCAGCCCCGAGGTAGGGTTCTTC.

The rearrangement joins TRBV5-6 to TRBJ2-5; 8 bases match TRBD1. The junction had 1 base not matched to a gene; V was cut back by 0 bases and J by 3 bases. The CDR3 length is 14 residues. Germline CDR1 is SGHDT and CDR2 is YYEEEE. CDR3 amino acids: CASSLGQGKETQYF. Written as DNA, the CDR3 is TGTGCCAGCAGCTTGGGACAGGGGAAAGAGACCCAGTACTTC.

This chain joins TRBV5-1 and TRBJ1-2; TRBD1 aligns across 8 bases. This CDR3 region has 12 residues. The trim removed 4 bases at V and 8 bases at J, leaving 4 bases unmatched. Germline values: CDR1 SGHRS, CDR2 YFSETQ. The CDR3 bases are TGCGCCAGCAGCCCGACAGGGGACGGCTACACCTTC. It translates to CASSPTGDGYTF.

This clone appeared many times. The CDR3: CASSREGLSYEQYF. In DNA, the CDR3 is TGTGCCAGCAGCAGGGAGGGTCTCTCCTACGAGCAGTACTTC. V gene TRBV5-4 combines with J gene TRBJ2-7; 7 bases map to TRBD2. The J segment lost 0 bases and the V segment lost 4 bases, leaving 4 bases of the junction unmatched. This CDR3 is 14 amino acids long. The germline gives CDR1 SGHNT, CDR2 YYREEE (reference sequence).

V is TRBV9 and J is TRBJ2-3, with TRBD2 matching over 8 bases. The germline V gene has CDR1 SGDLS and CDR2 YYNGEE. V trimming: 0 bases; J trimming: 2 bases; junction bases outside the gene matches: 11. This CDR3 has 18 amino acids. Written as DNA, the CDR3 is TGTGCCAGCAGCGTAGACTACGCGGGGGGCCTTTTCACAGATACGCAGTATTTT. It encodes CASSVDYAGGLFTDTQYF.

This chain uses TRBV3-1 (or the pseudogene TRBV3-2) with TRBJ1-2; 9 positions agree with TRBD1. CDR1 is LGHDT and CDR2 is YNNKEL in the germline V gene (reference sequence). This CDR3 spans 14 amino acids. The J segment lost 8 bases and the V segment lost 7 bases, leaving 11 bases of the junction unmatched. The CDR3 loop reads CASTARPGQGGYTF. CDR3 in DNA: TGTGCCAGCACCGCAAGACCCGGACAGGGGGGCTACACCTTC.

J is TRBJ2-1 and V is TRBV29-1; tentatively, D is TRBD1 (5 bases). Trimming removed 6 bases at V and 5 bases at J, with 23 bases between. This CDR3 has 16 amino acids. Germline CDR1 is SQVTM and CDR2 is ANQGSEA. This chain's CDR3 is CSVQGAPKLSHNEQFF. The CDR3 nucleotides read TGCAGCGTGCAGGGCGCACCCAAACTTTCCCACAATGAGCAGTTCTTC.

The genes are TRBV6-6 and TRBJ1-1; possibly TRBD1 for D (5 bases). Germline V gene sequence: CDR1 MNHNY, CDR2 SVGAGI (reference sequence). The V and J ends lost 4 bases and 7 bases respectively, with 7 bases between them. CDR3 length: 11 residues. This chain's CDR3 is CASSFDSEAFF. The CDR3 DNA reads TGTGCCAGCAGTTTTGACAGTGAAGCTTTCTTT.

The chain joins TRBV7-9 to TRBJ2-5; TRBD1 agrees at 8 bases. V gave up 0 bases and J gave up 5 bases; unmatched junction bases: 8. Per the germline V gene, CDR1 is SEHNR and CDR2 is FQNEAQ (reference sequence). There are 16 residues in the CDR3. The CDR3: CASSLASAGGAETQYF. Written as DNA, the CDR3 is TGTGCCAGCAGCTTAGCGTCGGCAGGGGGCGCGGAGACCCAGTACTTC.

The table lists this clone with a count of one. The chain has TRBV7-2 and TRBJ2-3; no clear D gene. V was pared by 5 bases and J by 2 bases, with 11 bases between. CDR3 size: 14 residues. The germline CDR1 and CDR2 sequences are SGHTA and FQGNSA. The CDR3 loop reads CASSPRRFTDTQYF. The CDR3 DNA sequence: TGTGCCAGCAGCCCCCGGCGGTTCACAGATACGCAGTATTTT.

This clone appeared a single time. This chain joins TRBV30 and TRBJ1-4; D gene uncertain. CDR3 size: 12 residues. Germline values: CDR1 GTSNPN, CDR2 SVGIG (reference sequence). Trimming shortened V by 0 bases and J by 7 bases, and 6 bases separated the two germline ends. The CDR3 sequence is CAWSVRAEKLFF. The DNA of the CDR3 is TGTGCCTGGAGTGTACGCGCTGAAAAACTGTTTTTT.

This chain uses TRBV13 with TRBJ2-5, with a possible D match to TRBD1 (5 bases). V was shortened by 4 bases and J by 1 base, with 13 bases between the two germline ends. The CDR3 spans 15 residues. In germline, CDR1 is PRHDT, CDR2 FYEKMQ (reference sequence). This CDR3 is CASSSREYLQETQYF. The CDR3 DNA follows: TGTGCCAGCAGCTCCAGGGAATACCTCCAAGAGACCCAGTACTTC.

V gene TRBV7-3 combines with J gene TRBJ2-7; possible D gene TRBD1, 5 bases. CDR3 length: 15 amino acids. Trimming removed 2 bases from V and 4 bases from J, with 15 bases in between. CDR1 is SGHTA, CDR2 FQGTGA, per germline. The CDR3 loop is CASSLLPGKVYEQYF. The CDR3 bases are TGTGCCAGCAGCTTACTACCAGGGAAGGTTTACGAGCAGTACTTC.

This clone was counted only a few times. The chain combines TRBV7-3 with TRBJ2-2; no definite D call. The germline CDR1 and CDR2 sequences are SGHTA and FQGTGA. This CDR3 spans 15 amino acids. The V end lost 2 bases, the J end lost 0 bases, and 7 bases lay between the germline ends. This CDR3 reads CASSLFPTNTGELFF. The CDR3 bases are TGTGCCAGCAGCTTATTTCCAACGAACACCGGGGAGCTGTTTTTT.

This clone was detected once. This chain joins TRBV14 and TRBJ1-6; D is unresolved. The V gene's germline CDR1 is SGHDN and CDR2 FVKESK. This CDR3 is 16 amino acids long. Trimming shortened V by 0 bases and J by 10 bases, and 16 bases separated the two germline ends. This CDR3 reads CASSQDIGGLGSPLHF. For the CDR3, the DNA is TGTGCCAGCAGCCAAGATATAGGAGGGTTAGGGTCACCCCTCCACTTT.

The chain has TRBV11-2 and TRBJ1-5; D remains ambiguous. The V end lost 1 base, the J end lost 4 bases, and 5 bases lay between the germline ends. The CDR3 runs to 13 residues. Germline lookup yields CDR1 SGHAT and CDR2 FQNNGV. CDR3 region: CASSLAGNQPQHF. The CDR3 DNA is TGTGCCAGCAGCTTAGCGGGGAATCAGCCCCAGCATTTT.